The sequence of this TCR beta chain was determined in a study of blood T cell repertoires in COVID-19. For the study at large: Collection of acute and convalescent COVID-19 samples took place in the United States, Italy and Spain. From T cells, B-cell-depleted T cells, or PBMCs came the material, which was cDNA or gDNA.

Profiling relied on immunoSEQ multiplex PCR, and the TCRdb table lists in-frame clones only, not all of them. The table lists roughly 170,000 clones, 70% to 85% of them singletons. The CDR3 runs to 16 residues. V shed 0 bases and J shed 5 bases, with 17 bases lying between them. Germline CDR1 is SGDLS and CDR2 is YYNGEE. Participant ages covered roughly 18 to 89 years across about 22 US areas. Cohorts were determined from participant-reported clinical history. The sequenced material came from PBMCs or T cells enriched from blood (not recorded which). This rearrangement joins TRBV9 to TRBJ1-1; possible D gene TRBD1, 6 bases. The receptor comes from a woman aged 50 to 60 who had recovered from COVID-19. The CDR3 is CASSVAGGAGRTEAFF. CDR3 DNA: TGTGCCAGCAGCGTAGCGGGGGGCGCGGGGAGGACTGAAGCTTTCTTT.